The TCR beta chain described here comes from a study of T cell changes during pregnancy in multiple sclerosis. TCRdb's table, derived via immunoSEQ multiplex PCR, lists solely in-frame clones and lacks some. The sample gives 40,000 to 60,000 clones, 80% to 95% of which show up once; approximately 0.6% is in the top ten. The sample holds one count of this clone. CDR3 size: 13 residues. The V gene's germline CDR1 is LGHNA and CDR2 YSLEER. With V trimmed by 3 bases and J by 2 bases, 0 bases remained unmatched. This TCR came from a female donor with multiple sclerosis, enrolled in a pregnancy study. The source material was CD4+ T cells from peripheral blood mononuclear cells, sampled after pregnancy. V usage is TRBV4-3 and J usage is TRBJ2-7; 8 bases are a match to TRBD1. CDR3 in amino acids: CASSQDRAYEQYF. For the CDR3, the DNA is TGCGCCAGCAGCCAGGACAGGGCCTACGAGCAGTACTTC.